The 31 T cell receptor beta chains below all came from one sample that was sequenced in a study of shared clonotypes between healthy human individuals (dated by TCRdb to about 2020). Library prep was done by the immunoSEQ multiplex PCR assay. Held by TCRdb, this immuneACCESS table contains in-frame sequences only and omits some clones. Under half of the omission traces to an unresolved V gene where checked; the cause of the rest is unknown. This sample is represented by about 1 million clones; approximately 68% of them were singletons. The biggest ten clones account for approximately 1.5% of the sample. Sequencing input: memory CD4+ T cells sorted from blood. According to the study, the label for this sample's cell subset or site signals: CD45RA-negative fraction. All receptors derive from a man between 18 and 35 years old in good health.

This CDR3 reads CASSQAGQLIQETQYF. Written as DNA, the CDR3 is TGTGCCAGCAGCCAAGCCGGACAGCTTATACAAGAGACCCAGTACTTC. This sequence joins TRBV14 and TRBJ2-5; D might be TRBD1 (6 bases). Trimming left V 1 base short and J 2 bases short, with 14 bases between. The length of the CDR3 is 16 residues. Germline V gene sequence: CDR1 SGHDN, CDR2 FVKESK.

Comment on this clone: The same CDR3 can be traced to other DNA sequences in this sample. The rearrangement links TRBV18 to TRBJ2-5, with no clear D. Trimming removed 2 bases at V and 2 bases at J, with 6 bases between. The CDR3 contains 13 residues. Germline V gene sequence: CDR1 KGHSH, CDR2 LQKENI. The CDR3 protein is CASSPGEQETQYF. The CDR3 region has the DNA TGTGCCAGCTCACCAGGGGAACAAGAGACCCAGTACTTC.

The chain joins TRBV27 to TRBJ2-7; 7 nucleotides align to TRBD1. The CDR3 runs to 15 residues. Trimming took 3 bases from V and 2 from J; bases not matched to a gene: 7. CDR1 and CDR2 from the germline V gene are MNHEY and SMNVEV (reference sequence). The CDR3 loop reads CASSLSGTDAYEQYF. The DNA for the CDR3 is TGTGCCAGCAGTTTGTCCGGGACAGATGCCTACGAGCAGTACTTC.

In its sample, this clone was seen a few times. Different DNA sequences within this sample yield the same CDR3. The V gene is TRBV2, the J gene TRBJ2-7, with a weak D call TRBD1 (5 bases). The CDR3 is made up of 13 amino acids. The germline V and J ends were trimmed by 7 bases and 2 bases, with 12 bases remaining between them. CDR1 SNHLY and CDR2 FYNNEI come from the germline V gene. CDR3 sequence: CASTLGETYEQYF. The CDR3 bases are TGTGCCAGCACTTTAGGGGAAACCTACGAGCAGTACTTC.

As DNA, the CDR3 is TGCGCCAGCAGCTTGCCCTCTGTCAATGAGCAGTTCTTC. It codes for CASSLPSVNEQFF. J is TRBJ2-1 and V is TRBV5-1, with no clear D. This CDR3 is 13 amino acids long. CDR1 is SGHRS and CDR2 is YFSETQ in the germline V gene. Trimming took 1 base from V and 6 from J, leaving 8 bases between them.

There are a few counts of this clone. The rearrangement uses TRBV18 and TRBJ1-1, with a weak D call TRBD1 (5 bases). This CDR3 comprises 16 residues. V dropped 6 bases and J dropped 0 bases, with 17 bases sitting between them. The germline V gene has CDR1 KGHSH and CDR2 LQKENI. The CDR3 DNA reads TGTGCCAGCTCGTCCTTTTTCGGGGCGATGAACACTGAAGCTTTCTTT. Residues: CASSSFFGAMNTEAFF.

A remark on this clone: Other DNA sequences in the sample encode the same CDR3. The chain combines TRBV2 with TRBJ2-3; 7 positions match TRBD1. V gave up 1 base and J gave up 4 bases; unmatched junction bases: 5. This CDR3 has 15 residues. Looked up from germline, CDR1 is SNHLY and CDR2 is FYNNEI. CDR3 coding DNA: TGTGCCAGCAGTGAAGGAGACAGGGCGGCAGATACGCAGTATTTT. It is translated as CASSEGDRAADTQYF.

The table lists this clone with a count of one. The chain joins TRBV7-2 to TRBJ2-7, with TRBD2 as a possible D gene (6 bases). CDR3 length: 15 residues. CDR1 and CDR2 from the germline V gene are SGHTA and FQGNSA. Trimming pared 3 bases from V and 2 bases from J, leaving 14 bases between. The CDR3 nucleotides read TGTGCCAGCAGCTTCCGACCGGGAGCTCCCTACGAGCAGTACTTC. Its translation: CASSFRPGAPYEQYF.

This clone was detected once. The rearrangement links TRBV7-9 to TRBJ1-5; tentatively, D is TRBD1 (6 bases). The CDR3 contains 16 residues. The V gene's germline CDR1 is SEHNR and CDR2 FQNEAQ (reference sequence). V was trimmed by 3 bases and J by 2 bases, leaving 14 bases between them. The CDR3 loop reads CASSLDSVFGNQPQHF. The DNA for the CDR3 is TGTGCCAGCAGCTTGGACAGCGTCTTTGGCAATCAGCCCCAGCATTTT.

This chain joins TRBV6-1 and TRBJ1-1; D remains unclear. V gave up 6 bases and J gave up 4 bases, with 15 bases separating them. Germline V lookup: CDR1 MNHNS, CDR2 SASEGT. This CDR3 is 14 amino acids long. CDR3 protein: CASRRSEGSTEAFF. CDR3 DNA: TGTGCCAGCAGGAGGAGTGAGGGATCCACTGAAGCTTTCTTT.

The CDR3 reads CASSDETQYF. For the CDR3, the DNA is TGTGCCAGCTCAGATGAGACCCAGTACTTC. The rearrangement joins TRBV18 to TRBJ2-5; no definite D call. Germline V gives CDR1 KGHSH, CDR2 LQKENI. V was shortened by 5 bases and J by 5 bases, with 3 bases between the two germline ends. This CDR3 spans 10 amino acids. Variable domain in full (rest from reference TRBV18 and TRBJ2-5): NAGVMQNPRHLVRRRGQEARLRCSPMKGHSHVYWYRQLPEEGLKFMVYLQKENIIDESGMPKERFSAEFPKEGPSILRIQQVVRGDSAAYFCASSDETQYFGPGTRLLVL.

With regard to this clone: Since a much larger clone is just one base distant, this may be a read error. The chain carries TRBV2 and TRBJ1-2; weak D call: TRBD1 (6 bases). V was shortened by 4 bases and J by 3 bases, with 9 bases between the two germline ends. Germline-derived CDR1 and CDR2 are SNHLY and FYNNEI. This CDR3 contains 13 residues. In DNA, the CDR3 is TGTGCCAGCAGTGTTTCAGGGGACTATGGCTACACCTTC. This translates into CASSVSGDYGYTF.

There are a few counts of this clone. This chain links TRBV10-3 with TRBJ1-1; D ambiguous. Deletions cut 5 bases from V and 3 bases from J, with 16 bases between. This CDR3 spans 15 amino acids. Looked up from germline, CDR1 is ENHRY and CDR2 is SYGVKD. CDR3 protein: CAISRSLQSDTEAFF. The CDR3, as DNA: TGTGCCATCAGTCGCAGCTTGCAATCGGACACTGAAGCTTTCTTT.

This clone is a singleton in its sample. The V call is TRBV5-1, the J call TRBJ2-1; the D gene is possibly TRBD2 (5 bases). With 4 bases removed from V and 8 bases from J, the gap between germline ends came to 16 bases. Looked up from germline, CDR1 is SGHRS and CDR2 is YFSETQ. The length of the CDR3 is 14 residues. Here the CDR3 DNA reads TGCGCCAGCAGCCCCGCCCTGGGGAGCCATGAGCAGTTCTTC. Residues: CASSPALGSHEQFF.

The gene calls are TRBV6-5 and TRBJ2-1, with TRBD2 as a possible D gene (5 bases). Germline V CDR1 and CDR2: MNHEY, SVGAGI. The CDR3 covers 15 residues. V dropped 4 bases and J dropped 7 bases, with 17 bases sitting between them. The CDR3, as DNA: TGTGCCAGCAGTTTATCACTGGGGAGCTCAAATGAGCAGTTCTTC. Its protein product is CASSLSLGSSNEQFF.

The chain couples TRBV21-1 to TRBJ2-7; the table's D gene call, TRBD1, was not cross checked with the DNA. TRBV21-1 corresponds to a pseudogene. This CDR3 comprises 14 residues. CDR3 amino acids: CASSKADRGYEQYF. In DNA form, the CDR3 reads TGTGCCAGCAGCAAAGCGGACAGGGGGTACGAGCAGTACTTC.

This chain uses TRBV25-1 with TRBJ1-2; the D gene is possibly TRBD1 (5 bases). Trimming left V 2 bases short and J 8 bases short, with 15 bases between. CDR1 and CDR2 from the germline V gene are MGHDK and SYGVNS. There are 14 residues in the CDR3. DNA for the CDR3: TGTGCCAGCAGTGAACGTAGGGGATTCGGAGGCTACACCTTC. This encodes CASSERRGFGGYTF.

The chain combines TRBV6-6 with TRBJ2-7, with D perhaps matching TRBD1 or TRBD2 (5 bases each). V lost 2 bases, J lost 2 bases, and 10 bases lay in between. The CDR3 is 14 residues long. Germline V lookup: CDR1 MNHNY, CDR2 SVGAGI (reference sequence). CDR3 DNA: TGTGCCAGCAGTTACATCGGGACGACCTACGAGCAGTACTTC. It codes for CASSYIGTTYEQYF.

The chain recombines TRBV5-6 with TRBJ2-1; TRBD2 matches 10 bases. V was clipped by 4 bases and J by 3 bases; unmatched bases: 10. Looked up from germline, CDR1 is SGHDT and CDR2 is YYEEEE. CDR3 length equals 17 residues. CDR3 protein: CASSLTRTSGDYNEQFF. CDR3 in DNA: TGTGCCAGCAGCCTTACTCGGACTAGCGGAGACTACAATGAGCAGTTCTTC. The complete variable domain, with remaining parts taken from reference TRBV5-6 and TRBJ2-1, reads DAGVTQSPTHLIKTRGQQVTLRCSPKSGHDTVSWYQQALGQGPQFIFQYYEEEERQRGNFPDRFSGHQFPNYSSELNVNALLLGDSALYLCASSLTRTSGDYNEQFFGPGTRLTVL.

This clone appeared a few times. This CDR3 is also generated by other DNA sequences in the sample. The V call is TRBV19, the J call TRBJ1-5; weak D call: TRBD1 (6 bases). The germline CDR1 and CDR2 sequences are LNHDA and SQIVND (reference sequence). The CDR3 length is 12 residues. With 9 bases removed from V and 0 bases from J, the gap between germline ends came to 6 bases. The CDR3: CASRGSNQPQHF. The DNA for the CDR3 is TGTGCCAGCAGGGGTAGCAATCAGCCCCAGCATTTT.

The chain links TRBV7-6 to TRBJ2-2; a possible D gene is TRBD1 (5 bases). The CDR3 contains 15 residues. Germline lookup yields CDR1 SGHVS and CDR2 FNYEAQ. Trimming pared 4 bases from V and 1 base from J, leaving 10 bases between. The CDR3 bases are TGTGCCAGCAGCTCCTCAAGGGGGAACACCGGGGAGCTGTTTTTT. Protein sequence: CASSSSRGNTGELFF.

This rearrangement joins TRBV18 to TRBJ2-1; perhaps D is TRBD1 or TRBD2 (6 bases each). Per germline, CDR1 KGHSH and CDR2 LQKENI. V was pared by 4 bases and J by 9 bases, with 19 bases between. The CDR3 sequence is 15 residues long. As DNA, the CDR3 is TGTGCCAGCTCACGTTCTTCACAAGGGGGGAGTGAGCAGTTCTTC. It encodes CASSRSSQGGSEQFF.

The CDR3 loop is CASSLQDNSEAFF. Here the CDR3 DNA reads TGTGCCAGCAGCCTCCAGGACAATTCTGAAGCTTTCTTT. This sequence joins TRBV9 and TRBJ1-1; tentative D call: TRBD1 (5 bases). Germline CDR1 and CDR2: SGDLS and YYNGEE. V lost 4 bases, J lost 6 bases, and 13 bases lay in between. CDR3 length: 13 residues.

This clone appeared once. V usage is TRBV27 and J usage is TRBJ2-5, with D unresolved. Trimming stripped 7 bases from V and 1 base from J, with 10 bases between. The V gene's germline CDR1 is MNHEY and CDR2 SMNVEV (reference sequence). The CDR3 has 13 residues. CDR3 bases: TGTGCCAGCATGGAATGGGCCCAAGAGACCCAGTACTTC. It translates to CASMEWAQETQYF.

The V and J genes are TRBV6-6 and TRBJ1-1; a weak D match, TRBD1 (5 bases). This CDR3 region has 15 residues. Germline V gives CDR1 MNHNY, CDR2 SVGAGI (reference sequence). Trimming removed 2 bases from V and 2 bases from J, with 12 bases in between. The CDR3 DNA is TGTGCCAGCAGTTACGGGAGGGGCCGAAACACTGAAGCTTTCTTT. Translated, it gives CASSYGRGRNTEAFF.

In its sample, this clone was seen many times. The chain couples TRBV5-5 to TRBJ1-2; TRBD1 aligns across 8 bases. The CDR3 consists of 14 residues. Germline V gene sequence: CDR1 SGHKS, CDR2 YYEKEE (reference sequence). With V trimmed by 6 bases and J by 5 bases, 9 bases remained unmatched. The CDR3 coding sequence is TGTGCCAGCATCAGAGGACAGGGCGTATATGGCTACACCTTC. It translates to CASIRGQGVYGYTF.

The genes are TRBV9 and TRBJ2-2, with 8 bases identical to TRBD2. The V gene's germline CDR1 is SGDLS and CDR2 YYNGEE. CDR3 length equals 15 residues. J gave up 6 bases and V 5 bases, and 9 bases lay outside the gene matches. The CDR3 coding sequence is TGTGCCAGCAGTCGGGGGGGCCTAAGCCCCGGGGAGCTGTTTTTT. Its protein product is CASSRGGLSPGELFF. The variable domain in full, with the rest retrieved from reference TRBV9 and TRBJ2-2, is DSGVTQTPKHLITATGQRVTLRCSPRSGDLSVYWYQQSLDQGLQFLIQYYNGEERAKGNILERFSAQQFPDLHSELNLSSLELGDSALYFCASSRGGLSPGELFFGEGSRLTVL.

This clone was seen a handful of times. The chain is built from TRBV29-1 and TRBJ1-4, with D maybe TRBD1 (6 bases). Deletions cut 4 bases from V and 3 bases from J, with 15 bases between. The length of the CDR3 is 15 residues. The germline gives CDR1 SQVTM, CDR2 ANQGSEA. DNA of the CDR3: TGCAGCGTTGGGGGTGCGGGGGCAGCTAATGAAAAACTGTTTTTT. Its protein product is CSVGGAGAANEKLFF.

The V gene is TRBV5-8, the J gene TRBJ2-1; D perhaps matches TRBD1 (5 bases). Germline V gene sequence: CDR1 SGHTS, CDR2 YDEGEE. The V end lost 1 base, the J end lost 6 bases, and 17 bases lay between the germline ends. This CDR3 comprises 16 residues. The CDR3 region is CASSLKQEVRGNEQFF. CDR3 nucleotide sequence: TGTGCCAGCAGCTTGAAACAGGAAGTTAGGGGCAATGAGCAGTTCTTC.

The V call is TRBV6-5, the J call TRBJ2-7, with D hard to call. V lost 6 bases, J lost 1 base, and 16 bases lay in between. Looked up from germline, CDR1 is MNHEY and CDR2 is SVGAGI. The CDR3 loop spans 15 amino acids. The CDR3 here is CASSPVLGGSYEQYF. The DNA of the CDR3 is TGTGCCAGCAGCCCGGTATTGGGCGGATCCTACGAGCAGTACTTC.

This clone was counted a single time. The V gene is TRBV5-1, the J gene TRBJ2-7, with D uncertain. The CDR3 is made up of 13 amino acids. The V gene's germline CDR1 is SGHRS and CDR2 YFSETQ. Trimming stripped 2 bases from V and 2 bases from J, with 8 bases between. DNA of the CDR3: TGCGCCAGCAGCTTTGACTGGGCCTACGAGCAGTACTTC. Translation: CASSFDWAYEQYF.